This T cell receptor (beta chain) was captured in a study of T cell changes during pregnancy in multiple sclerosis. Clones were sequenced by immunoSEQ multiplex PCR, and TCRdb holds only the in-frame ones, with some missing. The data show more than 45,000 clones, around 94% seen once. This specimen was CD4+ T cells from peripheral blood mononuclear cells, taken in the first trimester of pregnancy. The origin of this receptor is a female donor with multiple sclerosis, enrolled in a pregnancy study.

CDR3 in DNA: TGTGCCAGTAGTAGGACCCAGGGGGACTATGGCTACACCTTC. The encoded protein is CASSRTQGDYGYTF. The V and J genes are TRBV19 and TRBJ1-2, with 7 nucleotides matching TRBD1. V lost 4 bases, J lost 3 bases, and 5 bases stayed unmatched. CDR3 length equals 14 residues. Per the germline V gene, CDR1 is LNHDA and CDR2 is SQIVND (reference sequence). Drawing the rest from reference TRBV19 and TRBJ1-2, the complete variable domain is DGGITQSPKYLFRKEGQNVTLSCEQNLNHDAMYWYRQDPGQGLRLIYYSQIVNDFQKGDIAEGYSVSREKKESFPLTVTSAQKNPTAFYLCASSRTQGDYGYTFGSGTRLTVV.